A selection of T cell receptor beta chains follows, all from one sample in a study of blood T cell repertoires in COVID-19. Sequencing was performed with immunoSEQ multiplex PCR; in TCRdb, only in-frame clones are kept and a portion is missing. The table has roughly 250,000 clones, 80% to 90% seen once. Sequencing used peripheral blood. The receptors here all came from a man in his thirties or forties with acute or convalescent COVID-19. The CDR3 runs from the conserved cysteine through the conserved F or W. D genes are given only for firm matches. The size field is filled for only some rows; it gives once, few, many or a size class.

j_gene	v_gene	abundance	len	d_gene	CDR3nt	CDR3aa
TRBJ2-3	TRBV5-4	.	13	.	TGTGCCAGCAGCACCGACACCACAGATACGCAGTATTTT	CASSTDTTDTQYF
TRBJ1-2	TRBV20-1	.	16	.	TGCAGTGCTAGTCGTACTCAGGCGATTGAGGGCTATGGCTACACCTTC	CSASRTQAIEGYGYTF
TRBJ1-2	TRBV6-1	few	16	.	TGTGCCAGCAGTGAAGCCAAGGACAGAGACTACTATGGCTACACCTTC	CASSEAKDRDYYGYTF
TRBJ2-2	TRBV12-3/TRBV12-4	.	13	.	TGTGCCAGCAACTCGCAGGGTACCGGGGAGCTGTTTTTT	CASNSQGTGELFF
TRBJ1-5	TRBV15	many	17	TRBD1	TGTGCCACCAGCAGAGACCCCCGGGACAGGAGCAATCAGCCCCAGCATTTT	CATSRDPRDRSNQPQHF
TRBJ2-3	TRBV18	.	13	TRBD1	TGTGCCAGCTCTCCGGACAGGGGGAATACGCAGTATTTT	CASSPDRGNTQYF
TRBJ2-7	TRBV5-8	once	16	.	TGTGCCAGCAGCTTGGGCTGGGGCGGACGCACCTACGAGCAGTACTTC	CASSLGWGGRTYEQYF
TRBJ2-1	TRBV18	once	14	TRBD1	TGTGCCAGCTCACCATACGCAGGGGGCAATGAGCAGTTCTTC	CASSPYAGGNEQFF
TRBJ1-3	TRBV6-6	.	14	.	TGTGCCAGCAGTGTACCGCGGGGGGGAAACACCATATATTTT	CASSVPRGGNTIYF
TRBJ2-2	TRBV19	.	14	TRBD1	TGTGCCAGTAGCCTGGACAGGGATCGCGGGGAGCTGTTTTTT	CASSLDRDRGELFF
TRBJ1-6	TRBV11-2	.	15	TRBD1	TGTGCCAGCAGCTTAGTACAGGGGGCCCGGTCACCCCTCCACTTT	CASSLVQGARSPLHF
TRBJ1-2	TRBV5-1	.	14	.	TGCGCCAGCAGCTTTGGGGGGATTCAGTATGGCTACACCTTC	CASSFGGIQYGYTF
TRBJ2-2	TRBV12-3/TRBV12-4	.	11	.	TGTGCCAGTCAAGGGGTCGGGGAGCTGTTTTTT	CASQGVGELFF
TRBJ1-1	TRBV19	.	13	.	TGTGCCAGTAGTCATCGGTTGGAGGGTGGATCTTTCTTT	CASSHRLEGGSFF
TRBJ2-1	TRBV7-9	.	13	.	TGTGCCAGCAGCTTATCCGGACTAAGCGAGCAGTTCTTC	CASSLSGLSEQFF
TRBJ2-1	TRBV9	.	15	TRBD2	TGTGCCAGCAGAGCTAGCGGGGGAGCCTACAATGAGCAGTTCTTC	CASRASGGAYNEQFF
TRBJ1-3	TRBV9	.	18	TRBD1	TGTGCCAGCAGCGTTAGCATGAAAACGACAGGGTGGGAAAACACCATATATTTT	CASSVSMKTTGWENTIYF
TRBJ2-7	TRBV4-1	.	15	TRBD2	TGCGCCAGCAGCCAAGCTCCTAGCGGTCTCTACGAGCAGTACTTC	CASSQAPSGLYEQYF
TRBJ1-3	TRBV5-1	.	17	TRBD1	TGCGCCAGCAGCTTGGGTCCGACAGGGGGCTCTGGAAACACCATATATTTT	CASSLGPTGGSGNTIYF
TRBJ1-2	TRBV3-1/TRBV3-2	.	14	TRBD1	TGTGCCAGCAGCCGGGGACAGCCAGGCGATGGCTACACCTTC	CASSRGQPGDGYTF
TRBJ1-1	TRBV5-1	.	16	.	TGCGCCAGCAGCCCCCTCCTATTTGAGATGAACACTGAAGCTTTCTTT	CASSPLLFEMNTEAFF
TRBJ2-7	TRBV10-1	few	14	.	TGCGCCAGCAGCGAAAGTCGACTAGTCGACGAGCAGTACTTC	CASSESRLVDEQYF
TRBJ2-5	TRBV19	.	13	.	TGTGCCAGTAGCTCCGGACTCCCTAAGACCCAGTACTTC	CASSSGLPKTQYF
TRBJ2-3	TRBV5-4	.	11	.	TGTGCCAGCAGCTTAGGGGTTACGCAGTATTTT	CASSLGVTQYF
TRBJ2-1	TRBV30	once	14	TRBD1	TGTGCCTGGAGCCCCGGGACAGCCTACAATGAGCAGTTCTTC	CAWSPGTAYNEQFF
TRBJ1-1	TRBV28	.	13	.	TGTGCCAGCATCCCTTCCCTGAGCACTGAAGCTTTCTTT	CASIPSLSTEAFF